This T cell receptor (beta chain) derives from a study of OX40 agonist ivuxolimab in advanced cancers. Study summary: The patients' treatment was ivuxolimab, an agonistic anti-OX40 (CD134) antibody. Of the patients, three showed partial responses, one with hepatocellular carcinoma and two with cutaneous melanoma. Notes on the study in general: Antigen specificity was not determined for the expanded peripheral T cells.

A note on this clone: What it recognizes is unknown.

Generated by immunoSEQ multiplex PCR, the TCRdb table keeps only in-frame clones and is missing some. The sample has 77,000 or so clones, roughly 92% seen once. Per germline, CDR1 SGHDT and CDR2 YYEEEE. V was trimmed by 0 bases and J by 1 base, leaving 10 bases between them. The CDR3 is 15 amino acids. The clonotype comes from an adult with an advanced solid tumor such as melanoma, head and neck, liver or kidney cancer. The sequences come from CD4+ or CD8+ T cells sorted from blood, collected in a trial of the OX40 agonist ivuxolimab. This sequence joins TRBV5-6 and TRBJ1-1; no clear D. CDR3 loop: CASSLVWTANTEAFF. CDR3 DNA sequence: TGTGCCAGCAGCTTGGTATGGACGGCGAACACTGAAGCTTTCTTT.